This TCR beta chain was sequenced during a study of CD8 T cells in ankylosing spondylitis. Study-wide points: Disease-associated clones were CD8+ and fairly uncommon in peripheral blood. There was a TCR beta motif, made of several highly homologous variants, that appeared characteristic of ankylosing spondylitis blood.

TCRdb re-called the 5' RACE reads with MiXCR, one entry per CDR3 protein. The data hold roughly 440,000 distinct CDR3 sequences, with 15% to 20% observed a single time. This clonotype was observed a few times. Its target is not known. Looked up from germline, CDR1 is SNHLY and CDR2 is FYNNEI. Trimming stripped 4 bases from V and 2 bases from J, with 11 bases between. There are 14 residues in the CDR3. Source material: blood, either unsorted or a sorted T cell fraction (not recorded which). V is TRBV2 and J is TRBJ1-1; D is perhaps TRBD1 (6 bases). The sequence came from a male donor with ankylosing spondylitis. CDR3 nucleotide sequence: TGTGCCAGCAGTGCAGGGGCCGCAAACACTGAAGCTTTCTTT. Amino acids: CASSAGAANTEAFF.